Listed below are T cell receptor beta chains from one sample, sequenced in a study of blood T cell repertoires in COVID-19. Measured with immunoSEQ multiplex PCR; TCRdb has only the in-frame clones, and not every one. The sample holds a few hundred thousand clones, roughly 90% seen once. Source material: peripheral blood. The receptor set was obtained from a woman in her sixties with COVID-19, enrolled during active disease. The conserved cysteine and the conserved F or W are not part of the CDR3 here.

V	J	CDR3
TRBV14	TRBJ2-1	ASSHSRGPHNEQF
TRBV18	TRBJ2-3	ASSPQRLSTDTQY
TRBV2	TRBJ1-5	ASSDGGFGNQPQH
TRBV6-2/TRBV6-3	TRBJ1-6	ASSLPPGQGLPLH
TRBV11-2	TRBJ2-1	ASSSSGGVNNEQF
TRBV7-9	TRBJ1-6	ASSLRSSGTYNSPLH
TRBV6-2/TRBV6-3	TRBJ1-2	ASSYGTGFGYT
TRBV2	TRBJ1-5	ASSEAVTLRGEAYGNQPQH
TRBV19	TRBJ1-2	ASSRGTGLNYGYT
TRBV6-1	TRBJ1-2	ASSEVTVYGYT
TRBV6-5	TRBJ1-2	ASSSTRGANYGYT
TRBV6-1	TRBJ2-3	ASSETWSRTDTQY
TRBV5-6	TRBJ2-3	ASSRRWRGGSPDTQY
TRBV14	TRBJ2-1	ASSQDRWANEQF
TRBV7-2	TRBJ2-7	ASSTRQGDSPMH
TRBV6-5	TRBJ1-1	ASSYSGGQSTEAF
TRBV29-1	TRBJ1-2	SVRSYGYT
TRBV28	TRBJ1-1	ASSFPQGKNTEAF
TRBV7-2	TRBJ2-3	ASSLGTGTDTQY
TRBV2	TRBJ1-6	ASSWGQDNSPLH
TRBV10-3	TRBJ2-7	AMSDRGPDEQY